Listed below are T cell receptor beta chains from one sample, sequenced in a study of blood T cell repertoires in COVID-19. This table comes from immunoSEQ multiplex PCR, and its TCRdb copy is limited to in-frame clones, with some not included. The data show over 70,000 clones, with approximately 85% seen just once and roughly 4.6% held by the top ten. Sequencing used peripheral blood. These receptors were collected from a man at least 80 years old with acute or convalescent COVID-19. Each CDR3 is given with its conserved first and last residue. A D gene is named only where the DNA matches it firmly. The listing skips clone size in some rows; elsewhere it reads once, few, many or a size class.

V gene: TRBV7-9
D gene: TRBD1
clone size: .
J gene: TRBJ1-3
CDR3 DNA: TGTGCCAGCAGCTTAGGGGGGACAGCTGGAAACACCATATATTTT
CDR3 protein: CASSLGGTAGNTIYF

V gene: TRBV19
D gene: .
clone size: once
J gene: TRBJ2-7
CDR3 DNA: TGTGCCAGTAGCCTGGGAGGCAGGGCTTTCTACGAGCAGTACTTC
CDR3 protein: CASSLGGRAFYEQYF

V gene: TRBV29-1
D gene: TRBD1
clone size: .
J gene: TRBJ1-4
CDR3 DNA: TGCAGCGTTCGACAGGGTGTAGGCGAAAAACTGTTTTTT
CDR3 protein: CSVRQGVGEKLFF

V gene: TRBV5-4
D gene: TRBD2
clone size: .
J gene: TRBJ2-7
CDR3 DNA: TGTGCCAGCAGCTTGTCCAGCGGGAGGCGCTACGAGCAGTACTTC
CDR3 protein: CASSLSSGRRYEQYF

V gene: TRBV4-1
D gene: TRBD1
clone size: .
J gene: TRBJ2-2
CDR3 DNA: TGCGCCAGCAGCCAATCGCGCCCGGGACAGGGGACCGGGGAGCTGTTTTTT
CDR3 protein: CASSQSRPGQGTGELFF

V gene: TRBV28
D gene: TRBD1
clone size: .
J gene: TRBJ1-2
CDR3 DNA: TGTGCCAGCCGGCAGGGGGCAGGTGGCTACACCTTC
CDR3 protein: CASRQGAGGYTF

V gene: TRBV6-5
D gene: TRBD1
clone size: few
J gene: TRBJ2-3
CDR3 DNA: TGTGCCAGCAGAGGACAGGGGACAGATACGCAGTATTTT
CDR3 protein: CASRGQGTDTQYF

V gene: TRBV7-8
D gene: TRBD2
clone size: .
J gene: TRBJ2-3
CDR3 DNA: TGTGCCAGCAGAATGGGACTAGCGGGCACAGATACGCAGTATTTT
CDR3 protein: CASRMGLAGTDTQYF

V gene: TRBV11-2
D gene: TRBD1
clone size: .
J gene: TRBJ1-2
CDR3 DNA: TGTGCCAGCAGCTCAGGACAGGGGGCGGGGTATGGCTACACCTTC
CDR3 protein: CASSSGQGAGYGYTF

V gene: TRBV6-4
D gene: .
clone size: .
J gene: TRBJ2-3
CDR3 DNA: TGTGCCAGCAGTGAAATCTACACAGATACGCAGTATTTT
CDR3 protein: CASSEIYTDTQYF

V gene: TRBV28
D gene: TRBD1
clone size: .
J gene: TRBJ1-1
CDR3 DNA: TGTGCCAGCAGTCGACAGGGGCGGACTGAAGCTTTCTTT
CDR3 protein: CASSRQGRTEAFF

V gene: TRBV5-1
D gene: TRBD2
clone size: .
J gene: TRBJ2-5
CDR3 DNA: TGCGCCAGCAGCTCCGGACTAGCGGGGGATCAAGAGACCCAGTACTTC
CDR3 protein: CASSSGLAGDQETQYF

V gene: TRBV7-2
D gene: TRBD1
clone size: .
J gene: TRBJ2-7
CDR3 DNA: TGTGCCAGCAGCTTAAGGAAAGGTGGGACAGGGTCCTCCTACGAGCAGTACTTC
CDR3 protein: CASSLRKGGTGSSYEQYF

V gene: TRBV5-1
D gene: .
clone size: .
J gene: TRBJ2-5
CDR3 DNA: TGCGCCAGCAGCATTGGAATGGGGCCCCAGGAGACCCAGTACTTC
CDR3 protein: CASSIGMGPQETQYF

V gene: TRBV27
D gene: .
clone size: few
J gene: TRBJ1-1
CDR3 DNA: TGTGCCAGCAGCGGGGGGACGGACACTGAAGCTTTCTTT
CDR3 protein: CASSGGTDTEAFF

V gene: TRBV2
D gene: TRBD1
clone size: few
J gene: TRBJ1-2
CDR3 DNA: TGTGCCAGCAGCGCCGGACAGGGGCTGAGTGGCTACACCTTC
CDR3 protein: CASSAGQGLSGYTF

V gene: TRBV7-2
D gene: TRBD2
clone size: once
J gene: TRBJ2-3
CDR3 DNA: TGTGCCAGCAGCCCCAGGGTGGGAGGGAGCACAGATACGCAGTATTTT
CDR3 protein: CASSPRVGGSTDTQYF

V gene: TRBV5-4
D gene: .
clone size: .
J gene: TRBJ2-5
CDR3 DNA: TGTGCCAGCAGCTGGGGGGAGGAGACCCAGTACTTC
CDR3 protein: CASSWGEETQYF

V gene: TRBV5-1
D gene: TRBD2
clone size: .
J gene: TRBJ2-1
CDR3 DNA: TGCGCCAGCAGCTTGGATAGCGGGGGGCGCAATGAGCAGTTCTTC
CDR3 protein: CASSLDSGGRNEQFF

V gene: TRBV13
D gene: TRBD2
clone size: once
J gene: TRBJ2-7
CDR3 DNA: TGTGCCAGCAGGATCCGGACTAGCGGGCCCTCCTACGAGCAGTACTTC
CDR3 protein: CASRIRTSGPSYEQYF

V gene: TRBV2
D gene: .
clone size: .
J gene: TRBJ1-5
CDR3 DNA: TGTGCCAGCAGTGGGAGCCCCGGGGGCAATCAGCCCCAGCATTTT
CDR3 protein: CASSGSPGGNQPQHF

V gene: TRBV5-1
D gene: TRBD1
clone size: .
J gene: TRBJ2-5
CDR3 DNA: TGCGCCAGCAGCTTAGGACAGGGACAAGAGACCCAGTACTTC
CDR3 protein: CASSLGQGQETQYF

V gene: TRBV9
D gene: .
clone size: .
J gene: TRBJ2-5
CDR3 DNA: TGTGCCAGCAGCCAGTTTGCGGAGGAGACCCAGTACTTC
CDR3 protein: CASSQFAEETQYF

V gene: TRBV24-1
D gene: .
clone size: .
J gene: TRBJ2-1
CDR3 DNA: TGTGCCACCAGTAGGGCCGTAGCTAGCGAGTACAATGAGCAGTTCTTC
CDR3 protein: CATSRAVASEYNEQFF

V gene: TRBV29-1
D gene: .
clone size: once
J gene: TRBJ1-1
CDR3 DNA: TGCAGCGTTCGGGAGGGAGTGAACACTGAAGCTTTCTTT
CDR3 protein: CSVREGVNTEAFF

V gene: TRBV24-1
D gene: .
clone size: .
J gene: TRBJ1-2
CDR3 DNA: TGTGCCACCAGTGATTACAGCTATGGCTACACCTTC
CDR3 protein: CATSDYSYGYTF

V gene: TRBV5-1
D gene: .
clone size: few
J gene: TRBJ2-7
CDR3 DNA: TGCGCCAGCAGCCCCGGGGCCTACGAGCAGTACTTC
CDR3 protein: CASSPGAYEQYF

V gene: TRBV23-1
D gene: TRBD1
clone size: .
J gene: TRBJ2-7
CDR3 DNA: TGCGCCAGCAGTCACTACATCCGGGACAGGGACTACGAGCAGTACTTC
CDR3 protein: CASSHYIRDRDYEQYF

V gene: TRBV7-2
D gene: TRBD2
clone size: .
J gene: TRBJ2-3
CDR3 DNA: TGTGCCAGCAGCTACCAAAGCGGGAACCGGGGAGATACGCAGTATTTT
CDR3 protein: CASSYQSGNRGDTQYF

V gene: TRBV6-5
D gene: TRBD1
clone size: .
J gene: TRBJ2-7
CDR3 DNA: TGTGCCAGCAGTTCCCTTCACAGGGGGCACCCCGAGCAGTACTTC
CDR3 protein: CASSSLHRGHPEQYF

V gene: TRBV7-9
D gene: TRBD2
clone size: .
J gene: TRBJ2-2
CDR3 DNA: TGTGCCAGCAGCCCCCTAGCGGGGGGCGCGAACACCGGGGAGCTGTTTTTT
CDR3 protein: CASSPLAGGANTGELFF

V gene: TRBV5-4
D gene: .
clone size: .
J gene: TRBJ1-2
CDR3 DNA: TGTGCCAGCAGCTTTTTAGAACTCCCGGACTATGGCTACACCTTC
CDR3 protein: CASSFLELPDYGYTF

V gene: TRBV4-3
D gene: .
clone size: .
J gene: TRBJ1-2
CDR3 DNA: TGCGCCAGCAGCCAAGGACCAGCGACTAACTATGGCTACACCTTC
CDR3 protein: CASSQGPATNYGYTF

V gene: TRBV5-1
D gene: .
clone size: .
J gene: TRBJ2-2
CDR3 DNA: TGCGCCAGCAGATTGGGTGGGGCCGGCGGGGAGCTGTTTTTT
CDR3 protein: CASRLGGAGGELFF

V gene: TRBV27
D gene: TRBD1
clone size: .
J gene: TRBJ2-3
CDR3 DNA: TGTGCCAGCAGCGGGGGGGGACAGGGGAAGCCAGATACGCAGTATTTT
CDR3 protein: CASSGGGQGKPDTQYF

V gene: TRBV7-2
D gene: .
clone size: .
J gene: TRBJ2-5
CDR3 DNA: TGTGCCAGCAGCTTAGCGCGGGAAGAGACCCAGTACTTC
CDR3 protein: CASSLAREETQYF

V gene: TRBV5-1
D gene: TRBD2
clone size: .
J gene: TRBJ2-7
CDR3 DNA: TGCGCCAGCAGCAGGGGCGCTAGCGGGGGGGCCGATTTAACCTACGAGCAGTACTTC
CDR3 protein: CASSRGASGGADLTYEQYF

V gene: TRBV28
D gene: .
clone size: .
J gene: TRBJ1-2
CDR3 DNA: TGTGCCAGCAGTCCTCAGGACAGAGACTATGGCTACACCTTC
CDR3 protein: CASSPQDRDYGYTF